This T cell receptor (beta chain) was captured in a study of T cell changes during pregnancy in multiple sclerosis. This clone was picked up a small number of times. Libraries were prepared by immunoSEQ multiplex PCR; TCRdb keeps only in-frame clonotypes and omits some of them. Altogether 40,000 to 45,000 clones are present, 90% being singletons, with the ten largest covering about 7%. Unmatched junction bases numbered 7, after V lost 7 bases and J lost 7 bases. Germline loops: CDR1 MNHEY, CDR2 SMNVEV (reference sequence). The CDR3 has 14 amino acids. The chain is built from TRBV27 and TRBJ1-6; TRBD1 matches 7 bases. The source material was CD8+ T cells from peripheral blood mononuclear cells, sampled in the third trimester of pregnancy. This clonotype was sampled from a female donor with multiple sclerosis, enrolled in a pregnancy study. The CDR3 nucleotides read TGTGCCAGCACCCCTCAGGGGGAGAATTCACCCCTCCACTTT. Translating gives CASTPQGENSPLHF.